Listed below are T cell receptor beta chains from one sample, sequenced in a study of T cell changes during pregnancy in multiple sclerosis. TCRdb's copy holds only in-frame clones and misses some; the assay was immunoSEQ multiplex PCR. The repertoire has fewer than 60,000 clones, around 93% of them found once; the top ten carry more than 8.5%. The source was CD8+ T cells from peripheral blood mononuclear cells, collected after pregnancy. The receptor set was obtained from a female donor with multiple sclerosis, enrolled in a pregnancy study. Each CDR3 is given with its conserved first and last residue. The order of the fields is CDR3 protein, CDR3 DNA, D gene, CDR3 length, J gene, V gene, clone size. A D gene is named only where the DNA matches it firmly. Rows give clone size only sometimes, using once, few, many, or a class for an expanded clone.

CDR3: CASSLGQANYGYTF
DNA: TGTGCCAGCAGCTTAGGACAGGCTAACTATGGCTACACCTTC
D: -
length: 14
J: TRBJ1-2
V: TRBV7-9
size: -

CDR3: CASSRAGTGTGANVLTF
DNA: TGTGCCAGCAGCCGGGCCGGGACAGGGACTGGGGCCAACGTCCTGACTTTC
D: TRBD1
length: 17
J: TRBJ2-6
V: TRBV4-2
size: -

CDR3: CAIKLAGGSYNEQFF
DNA: TGTGCCATAAAGCTAGCGGGGGGCTCCTACAATGAGCAGTTCTTC
D: TRBD2
length: 15
J: TRBJ2-1
V: TRBV2
size: -

CDR3: CASSALNTEAFF
DNA: TGTGCCAGCAGCGCACTAAACACTGAAGCTTTCTTT
D: -
length: 12
J: TRBJ1-1
V: TRBV2
size: -

CDR3: CASSLESGGPPTSDTQYF
DNA: TGTGCCAGCAGCTTAGAGAGCGGGGGCCCCCCGACGTCAGATACGCAGTATTTT
D: TRBD2
length: 18
J: TRBJ2-3
V: TRBV7-3
size: -

CDR3: CAISDERGLAGSYEQYF
DNA: TGTGCCATCAGTGATGAGAGGGGACTAGCGGGGTCCTACGAGCAGTACTTC
D: TRBD2
length: 17
J: TRBJ2-7
V: TRBV10-3
size: -

CDR3: CAWSDVGLAQRVQFF
DNA: TGTGCCTGGAGTGACGTGGGACTAGCGCAAAGGGTGCAGTTCTTC
D: TRBD2
length: 15
J: TRBJ2-1
V: TRBV30
size: once

CDR3: CASSVVRGLANTDTQYF
DNA: TGTGCCAGCAGTGTGGTTCGAGGACTAGCGAACACAGATACGCAGTATTTT
D: TRBD2
length: 17
J: TRBJ2-3
V: TRBV2
size: -

CDR3: CASIEGAEAFF
DNA: TGTGCCAGCATAGAGGGGGCTGAAGCTTTCTTT
D: -
length: 11
J: TRBJ1-1
V: TRBV5-6
size: -

CDR3: CASGQGSQPQHF
DNA: TGTGCCAGCGGCCAGGGATCCCAGCCCCAGCATTTT
D: -
length: 12
J: TRBJ1-5
V: TRBV6-6
size: -

CDR3: CASSPPGTGNEAFF
DNA: TGTGCCAGCTCACCTCCCGGGACAGGTAATGAAGCTTTCTTT
D: TRBD1
length: 14
J: TRBJ1-1
V: TRBV18
size: -

CDR3: CASSEGGGKETQYF
DNA: TGTGCCAGCAGCGAGGGGGGGGGAAAAGAGACCCAGTACTTC
D: -
length: 14
J: TRBJ2-5
V: TRBV7-9
size: -

CDR3: CASSASQGFTEAFF
DNA: TGTGCCAGCAGTGCCTCTCAGGGATTCACTGAAGCTTTCTTT
D: -
length: 14
J: TRBJ1-1
V: TRBV6-5
size: -

CDR3: CASSFWGEQFF
DNA: TGTGCCAGCAGTTTTTGGGGCGAGCAGTTCTTC
D: -
length: 11
J: TRBJ2-1
V: TRBV27
size: -

CDR3: CASSPGLPYNQPQHF
DNA: TGTGCCAGCAGCCCTGGACTGCCCTACAATCAGCCCCAGCATTTT
D: -
length: 15
J: TRBJ1-5
V: TRBV6-5
size: -

CDR3: CASSEGDRALSGNTIYF
DNA: TGTGCCAGCAGTGAAGGGGACAGGGCTCTTTCTGGAAACACCATATATTTT
D: TRBD1
length: 17
J: TRBJ1-3
V: TRBV2
size: -

CDR3: CATSIRDKMVANTGELFF
DNA: TGTGCCACCAGCATTCGAGACAAAATGGTAGCGAACACCGGGGAGCTGTTTTTT
D: -
length: 18
J: TRBJ2-2
V: TRBV15
size: -

CDR3: CSVPKQGAGYEQYF
DNA: TGCAGCGTTCCGAAACAGGGGGCTGGGTACGAGCAGTACTTC
D: TRBD1
length: 14
J: TRBJ2-7
V: TRBV29-1
size: once

CDR3: CASSVIPGQGAKGGNQPQHF
DNA: TGTGCCAGCAGCGTTATTCCGGGGCAGGGAGCGAAGGGGGGCAATCAGCCCCAGCATTTT
D: -
length: 20
J: TRBJ1-5
V: TRBV9
size: -

CDR3: CAGKGGEYNEQFF
DNA: TGTGCCGGGAAGGGCGGGGAATACAATGAGCAGTTCTTC
D: -
length: 13
J: TRBJ2-1
V: TRBV2
size: -

CDR3: CASSLPGQGNEKLFF
DNA: TGTGCCAGCAGCTTGCCGGGACAGGGGAATGAAAAACTGTTTTTT
D: TRBD1
length: 15
J: TRBJ1-4
V: TRBV7-2
size: -

CDR3: CASSLGQNYEQYF
DNA: TGTGCCAGCAGCCTAGGACAGAATTACGAGCAGTACTTC
D: -
length: 13
J: TRBJ2-7
V: TRBV7-2
size: -

CDR3: CASGLVRQGLGEKLFF
DNA: TGTGCTAGTGGTTTGGTACGTCAGGGGCTCGGTGAAAAACTGTTTTTT
D: -
length: 16
J: TRBJ1-4
V: TRBV12-5
size: -

CDR3: CASSWGQGVNYGYTF
DNA: TGTGCCAGCAGCTGGGGACAGGGGGTTAACTATGGCTACACCTTC
D: TRBD1
length: 15
J: TRBJ1-2
V: TRBV2
size: -

CDR3: CASSFTGPGELFF
DNA: TGTGCCAGCAGTTTCACGGGTCCCGGGGAGCTGTTTTTT
D: -
length: 13
J: TRBJ2-2
V: TRBV2
size: -

CDR3: CASKEFPGYTF
DNA: TGTGCCAGCAAGGAGTTCCCTGGCTACACCTTC
D: -
length: 11
J: TRBJ1-2
V: TRBV6-1
size: -

CDR3: CASSLGASGTPETQYF
DNA: TGTGCCAGCAGCTTGGGGGCTAGCGGAACACCAGAGACCCAGTACTTC
D: TRBD2
length: 16
J: TRBJ2-5
V: TRBV5-4
size: once

CDR3: CASSLLAGLHNEQFF
DNA: TGTGCCAGCAGCCTTCTAGCGGGGCTTCACAATGAGCAGTTCTTC
D: TRBD2
length: 15
J: TRBJ2-1
V: TRBV7-3
size: -

CDR3: CATSREQAYEQYF
DNA: TGTGCCACCAGCAGAGAACAAGCCTACGAGCAGTACTTC
D: -
length: 13
J: TRBJ2-7
V: TRBV15
size: -

CDR3: CASIGQEGNTIYF
DNA: TGTGCCAGCATTGGACAAGAGGGAAACACCATATATTTT
D: -
length: 13
J: TRBJ1-3
V: TRBV13
size: -

CDR3: CASSESTGTQYF
DNA: TGTGCCAGCAGCGAGAGTACCGGTACGCAGTATTTT
D: -
length: 12
J: TRBJ2-3
V: TRBV9
size: -